A single sample gave rise to the 21 T cell receptor beta chains below, sequenced in a study of T cells in Graves' hyperthyroidism and ophthalmopathy. Amplified regions were TCR beta CDR3 sequences from RNA transcripts. The HTBI primer set was used in a first-round RT-PCR of the TCR CDR3. From the multiplex PCR reads, TCRdb called clonotypes with MiXCR, one entry per CDR3 protein. This table has approximately 400,000 distinct CDR3 sequences, about 15% appearing once. The sample comprised blood. The receptors were sampled from a woman aged 30 to 39 with Graves' hyperthyroidism.

As to this clonotype: Given a much more abundant clone one base away, this may be a read error. This CDR3 reads CASINRGSYEQYF. The CDR3, as DNA: TGTGCCAGCATCAACCGGGGATCCTACGAGCAGTACTTC. This chain links TRBV28 with TRBJ2-7; D may be TRBD2 (5 bases). CDR3 size: 13 residues. Trimming stripped 7 bases from V and 1 base from J, with 11 bases between. CDR1 MDHEN and CDR2 SYDVKM come from the germline V gene.

This clonotype occurred a few times. Being one base from a much bigger clone, this may be a read error. The chain employs TRBV20-1 and TRBJ2-3, with TRBD2 matching over 13 bases. The CDR3 is made up of 13 amino acids. Trimming took 3 bases from V and 9 from J; bases not matched to a gene: 3. Germline V gene sequence: CDR1 DFQATT, CDR2 SNEGSKA (reference sequence). DNA for the CDR3: TGCAGTGCTAGGGAACTAGCGGGAGGGACGCAGTATTTT. Protein: CSARELAGGTQYF.

This clonotype showed up just a few times. J is TRBJ2-7 and V is TRBV20-1; 10 nucleotides align to TRBD1. The CDR3 sequence is 15 residues long. Per germline, CDR1 DFQATT and CDR2 SNEGSKA (reference sequence). Losses at the gene ends were 4 bases for V and 4 bases for J; bases not matched to a gene: 10. In DNA, the CDR3 is TGCAGTGCTAATTTACCGGGACAGGGGATTTACGAGCAGTACTTC. It encodes CSANLPGQGIYEQYF.

This clonotype was found many times. The CDR3 DNA reads as TGTGCCAGCAGTTTTGGGACTAGCGGGAACAATGAGCAGTTCTTC. Amino acid sequence: CASSFGTSGNNEQFF. The J gene is TRBJ2-1, the V gene TRBV27, with TRBD2 matching over 13 bases. Trimming took 3 bases from V and 5 from J; bases not matched to a gene: 1. The CDR3 is 15 amino acids. Looked up from germline, CDR1 is MNHEY and CDR2 is SMNVEV (reference sequence).

This clonotype was observed a few times. The rearrangement uses TRBV7-6 and TRBJ1-4; 8 positions agree with TRBD1. The length of the CDR3 is 15 residues. CDR1 SGHVS and CDR2 FNYEAQ come from the germline V gene. Losses at the gene ends were 5 bases for V and 5 bases for J; bases not matched to a gene: 7. Here the CDR3 reads CASSPGQGPNEKLFF. The DNA of the CDR3 is TGTGCCAGCAGCCCCGGACAGGGACCAAATGAAAAACTGTTTTTT.

The chain uses TRBV7-8 and TRBJ2-3; a possible D gene is TRBD2 (5 bases). Germline CDR1 is SGHVS and CDR2 is FQNEAQ. This CDR3 is 18 amino acids long. V was cut by 1 base and J by 7 bases, with 24 bases left in between. The CDR3 reads CASSLDPPRRASIYTQYF. CDR3 nucleotides: TGTGCCAGCAGCTTAGATCCCCCTAGACGTGCTAGCATTTATACGCAGTATTTT.

This chain uses TRBV5-1 with TRBJ2-1, with 9 bases lining up with TRBD2. The length of the CDR3 is 20 residues. In germline, CDR1 is SGHRS, CDR2 YFSETQ. V shed 5 bases, J shed 0 bases, and the junction held 18 bases outside the gene matches. In nucleotides, the CDR3 is TGCGCCAGCAGACGAGGACTAGCGAGCTACGAAACGAGCTCCTACAATGAGCAGTTCTTC. As protein: CASRRGLASYETSSYNEQFF.

Concerning this clonotype: At one end the junction does not follow the germline gene, possibly because of a read error. The rearrangement links TRBV20-1 to TRBJ1-2; 8 nucleotides line up with TRBD1. In germline, CDR1 is DFQATT, CDR2 SNEGSKA (reference sequence). The CDR3 spans 13 residues. Here the CDR3 DNA reads TGCAGTGCAAATCGGGGGGACAGGAGGTCCGTCGCCTTC. It yields the protein CSANRGDRRSVAF.

This clonotype was counted only a few times. The chain links TRBV25-1 to TRBJ2-5; D tentatively reads TRBD1 or TRBD2 (5 bases each). Per germline, CDR1 MGHDK and CDR2 SYGVNS. V was clipped by 5 bases and J by 5 bases, with 15 bases between them. The CDR3 runs to 14 residues. The CDR3 is CASSSWGSGETQYF. DNA for the CDR3: TGTGCCAGCAGTTCATGGGGCAGCGGTGAGACCCAGTACTTC.

This chain connects TRBV3-1 to TRBJ2-1; 12 bases are shared with TRBD2. Germline lookup yields CDR1 LGHDT and CDR2 YNNKEL (reference sequence). Trimming removed 4 bases from V and 1 base from J; junction bases left unmatched: 8. The CDR3 runs 18 residues. CDR3 coding DNA: TGTGCCAGCAGCCGTCGACTAGCGGGAGTTAATTCCTACAATGAGCAGTTCTTC. Its protein product is CASSRRLAGVNSYNEQFF.

The chain combines TRBV19 with TRBJ1-5; perhaps TRBD1 as D (6 bases). Trimming cost V 2 bases and J 3 bases, with 11 bases left between them. Germline CDR1 reads LNHDA; CDR2 reads SQIVND (reference sequence). This CDR3 region has 15 residues. The DNA for the CDR3 is TGTGCCAGTAGTATATCCACAGGGTCCAATCAGCCCCAGCATTTT. Its translation: CASSISTGSNQPQHF.

This clonotype was observed a handful of times. The V gene is TRBV6-6, the J gene TRBJ1-6, with TRBD1 matching 7 bases. Germline values: CDR1 MNHNY, CDR2 SVGAGI (reference sequence). This CDR3 region has 17 residues. V trimming: 3 bases; J trimming: 0 bases; junction bases outside the gene matches: 5. CDR3 residues: CASSYSTGSSYNSPLHF. The CDR3 nucleotides are TGTGCCAGCAGTTATTCGACAGGGAGCTCCTATAATTCACCCCTCCACTTT.

Of note for this clonotype: Relative to the germline gene, one junction end is altered; a read error may explain this. The J gene is TRBJ2-4, the V gene TRBV5-5; TRBD1 might be the D (6 bases). The CDR3 runs to 15 residues. Germline values: CDR1 SGHKS, CDR2 YYEKEE (reference sequence). The CDR3 region is CASSDRGQIKNIQHF. In DNA form, the CDR3 reads TGTGCCAGCAGTGACCGAGGACAGATCAAAAACATTCAGCACTTC. Variable domain in full (rest from reference TRBV5-5 and TRBJ2-4): DAGVTQSPTHLIKTRGQQVTLRCSPISGHKSVSWYQQVLGQGPQFIFQYYEKEERGRGNFPDRFSARQFPNYSSELNVNALLLGDSALYLCASSDRGQIKNIQHFGAGTRLSVL.

This chain links TRBV9 with TRBJ1-1; D remains unclear. CDR1 SGDLS and CDR2 YYNGEE come from the germline V gene. Trimming removed 0 bases from V and 1 base from J, with 7 bases in between. This CDR3 is built from 14 residues. This chain's CDR3 is CASSVGAGNTEAFF. The CDR3 bases are TGTGCCAGCAGCGTAGGTGCAGGGAACACTGAAGCTTTCTTT.

The count of this clonotype is one. This may arise from a read error, as a much more abundant clone is one base away. The chain employs TRBV28 and TRBJ1-5; a weak D match, TRBD1 (5 bases). There are 16 residues in the CDR3. Trimming stripped 0 bases from V and 0 bases from J, with 9 bases between. Germline values: CDR1 MDHEN, CDR2 SYDVKM. DNA for the CDR3: TGTGCCAGCAGTTTATGGGGGGGTAATAGCAATCAGCCCCAGCATTTT. Translated, it gives CASSLWGGNSNQPQHF.

The genes are TRBV6-1 and TRBJ2-4, with a possible D match to TRBD1 (6 bases). CDR3 length: 19 residues. Trimming left V 5 bases short and J 0 bases short, with 23 bases between. Germline V gene lookup returns CDR1 MNHNS and CDR2 SASEGT. Written as DNA, the CDR3 is TGTGCCAGCAGTCGGGACAACAAAAGGGGATCCTCAGCCAAAAACATTCAGTACTTC. It is translated as CASSRDNKRGSSAKNIQYF.

This clonotype has ten or more counts. The V gene is TRBV5-1, the J gene TRBJ1-4; D not resolved. This CDR3 has 15 residues. Germline CDR1 is SGHRS and CDR2 is YFSETQ. V lost 0 bases and J lost 3, with 9 bases in between. The CDR3 is CASSLEGLANEKLFF. CDR3 in DNA: TGCGCCAGCAGCTTGGAGGGTTTGGCTAATGAAAAACTGTTTTTT.

In its sample, this clonotype was seen many times. The chain employs TRBV7-8 and TRBJ2-2; D tentatively reads TRBD1 or TRBD2 (5 bases each). The germline V gene has CDR1 SGHVS and CDR2 FQNEAQ. The ends were cut back, 1 base at V and 7 bases at J, with 10 bases in the middle. The CDR3 length is 14 residues. The CDR3 DNA sequence: TGTGCCAGCAGCTTAGATTCGAGGGGCGGGGAGCTGTTTTTT. Its protein product is CASSLDSRGGELFF.

The chain combines TRBV5-1 with TRBJ2-5; D may correspond to TRBD1 or TRBD2 (5 bases each). Trimming shortened V by 0 bases and J by 3 bases, and 9 bases separated the two germline ends. The CDR3 is 14 residues long. The V gene's germline CDR1 is SGHRS and CDR2 YFSETQ. CDR3 amino acids: CASSLERGEETQYF. The CDR3 DNA sequence: TGCGCCAGCAGCTTGGAAAGGGGAGAAGAGACCCAGTACTTC.

The V call is TRBV15, the J call TRBJ2-2, with 14 nucleotides matching TRBD2. Germline lookup yields CDR1 LNHNV and CDR2 YYDKDF (reference sequence). J gave up 7 bases and V 5 bases, and 12 bases lay outside the gene matches. The CDR3 covers 18 residues. CDR3 coding DNA: TGTGCCACCAGCTCCAAATCCGGGACTAGCGGGAGTAACGGGGAGCTGTTTTTT. Translated, it gives CATSSKSGTSGSNGELFF. Full variable domain (rest looked up from reference TRBV15 and TRBJ2-2): DAMVIQNPRYQVTQFGKPVTLSCSQTLNHNVMYWYQQKSSQAPKLLFHYYDKDFNNEADTPDNFQSRRPNTSFCFLDIRSPGLGDTAMYLCATSSKSGTSGSNGELFFGEGSRLTVL.

This clonotype was recorded many times. The V call is TRBV9, the J call TRBJ1-1; no clear D. This CDR3 is 13 amino acids long. V was shortened by 3 bases and J by 0 bases, with 6 bases between the two germline ends. The germline V gene encodes CDR1 SGDLS and CDR2 YYNGEE. The CDR3 nucleotides read TGTGCCAGCAGCGGACATATGAACACTGAAGCTTTCTTT. Translation gives CASSGHMNTEAFF.